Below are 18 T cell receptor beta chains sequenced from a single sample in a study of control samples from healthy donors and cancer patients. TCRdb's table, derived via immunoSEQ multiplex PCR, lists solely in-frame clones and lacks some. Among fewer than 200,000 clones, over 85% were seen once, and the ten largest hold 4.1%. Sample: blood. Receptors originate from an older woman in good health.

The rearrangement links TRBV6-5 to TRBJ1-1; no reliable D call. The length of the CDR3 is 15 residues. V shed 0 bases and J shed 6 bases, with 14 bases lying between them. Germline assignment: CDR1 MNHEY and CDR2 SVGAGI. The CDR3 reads CASSYSVGRSSEAFF. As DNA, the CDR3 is TGTGCCAGCAGTTACTCGGTAGGGCGCAGCTCTGAAGCTTTCTTT.

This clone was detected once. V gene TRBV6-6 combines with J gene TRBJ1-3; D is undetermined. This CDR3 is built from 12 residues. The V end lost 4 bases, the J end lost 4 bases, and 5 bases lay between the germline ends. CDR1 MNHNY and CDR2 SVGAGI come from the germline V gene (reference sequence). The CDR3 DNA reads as TGTGCCAGCAGTTCGGAGGGAAACACCATATATTTT. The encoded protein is CASSSEGNTIYF.

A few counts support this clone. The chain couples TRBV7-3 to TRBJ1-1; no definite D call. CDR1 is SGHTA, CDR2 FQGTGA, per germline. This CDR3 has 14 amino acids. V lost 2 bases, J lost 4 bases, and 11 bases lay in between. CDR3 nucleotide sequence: TGTGCCAGCAGCTTACGAGGGTCGGGCACTGAAGCTTTCTTT. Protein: CASSLRGSGTEAFF.

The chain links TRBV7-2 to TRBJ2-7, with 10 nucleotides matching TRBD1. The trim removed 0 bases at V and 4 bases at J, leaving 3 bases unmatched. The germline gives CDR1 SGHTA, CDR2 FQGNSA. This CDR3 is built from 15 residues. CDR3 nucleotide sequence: TGTGCCAGCAGCTTAGCTTCGGGACAGGGGTACGAGCAGTACTTC. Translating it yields CASSLASGQGYEQYF.

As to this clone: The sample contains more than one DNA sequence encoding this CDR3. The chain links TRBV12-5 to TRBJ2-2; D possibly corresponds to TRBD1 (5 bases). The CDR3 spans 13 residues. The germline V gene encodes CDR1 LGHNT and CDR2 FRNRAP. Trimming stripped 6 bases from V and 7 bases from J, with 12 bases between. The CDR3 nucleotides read TGTGCTAGTGGCCTGGGGCGTGGCGGGGAGCTGTTTTTT. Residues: CASGLGRGGELFF. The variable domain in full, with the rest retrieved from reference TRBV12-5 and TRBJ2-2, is DARVTQTPRHKVTEMGQEVTMRCQPILGHNTVFWYRQTMMQGLELLAYFRNRAPLDDSGMPKDRFSAEMPDATLATLKIQPSEPRDSAVYFCASGLGRGGELFFGEGSRLTVL.

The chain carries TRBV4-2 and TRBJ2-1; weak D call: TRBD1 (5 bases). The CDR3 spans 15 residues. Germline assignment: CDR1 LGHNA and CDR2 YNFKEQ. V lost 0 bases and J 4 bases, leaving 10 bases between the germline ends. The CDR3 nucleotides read TGTGCCAGCAGCCAAGAGGCCAGGGATTACAATGAGCAGTTCTTC. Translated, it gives CASSQEARDYNEQFF.

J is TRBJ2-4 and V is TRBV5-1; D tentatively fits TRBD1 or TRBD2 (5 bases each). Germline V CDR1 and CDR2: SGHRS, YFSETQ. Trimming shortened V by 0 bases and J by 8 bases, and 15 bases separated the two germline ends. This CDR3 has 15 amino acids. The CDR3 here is CASSLGREGRDIQYF. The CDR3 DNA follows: TGCGCCAGCAGCTTGGGTCGTGAGGGGAGAGACATTCAGTACTTC.

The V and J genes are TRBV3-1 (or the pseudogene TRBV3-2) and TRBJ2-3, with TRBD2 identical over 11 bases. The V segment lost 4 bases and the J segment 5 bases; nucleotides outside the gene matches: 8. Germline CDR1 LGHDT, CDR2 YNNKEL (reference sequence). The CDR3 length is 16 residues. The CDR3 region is CASSPRLAGREDTQYF. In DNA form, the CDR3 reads TGTGCCAGCAGCCCGCGACTAGCGGGGAGAGAAGATACGCAGTATTTT.

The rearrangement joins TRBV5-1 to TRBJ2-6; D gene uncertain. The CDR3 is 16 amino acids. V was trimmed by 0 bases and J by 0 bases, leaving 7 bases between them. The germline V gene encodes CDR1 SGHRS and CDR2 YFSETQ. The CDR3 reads CASSLVGDSGANVLTF. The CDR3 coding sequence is TGCGCCAGCAGCTTGGTGGGCGACTCTGGGGCCAACGTCCTGACTTTC.

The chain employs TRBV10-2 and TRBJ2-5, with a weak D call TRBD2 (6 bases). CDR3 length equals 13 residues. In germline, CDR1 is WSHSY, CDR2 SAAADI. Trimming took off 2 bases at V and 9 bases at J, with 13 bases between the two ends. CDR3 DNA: TGCGCCAGCAGTGAGCCGGGCGGGGCGGCCCAGTACTTC. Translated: CASSEPGGAAQYF.

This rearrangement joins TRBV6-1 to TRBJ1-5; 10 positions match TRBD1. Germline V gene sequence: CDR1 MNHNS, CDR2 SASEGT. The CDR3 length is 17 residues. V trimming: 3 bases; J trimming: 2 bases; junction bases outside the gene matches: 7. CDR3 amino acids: CASSDPTGTGGNQPQHF. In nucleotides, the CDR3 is TGTGCCAGCAGTGACCCTACCGGGACAGGGGGCAATCAGCCCCAGCATTTT.

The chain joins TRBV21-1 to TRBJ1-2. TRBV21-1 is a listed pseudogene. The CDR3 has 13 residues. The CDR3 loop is CASSKAGGVGYTF. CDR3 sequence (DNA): TGTGCCAGCAGCAAAGCAGGAGGCGTAGGCTACACCTTC.

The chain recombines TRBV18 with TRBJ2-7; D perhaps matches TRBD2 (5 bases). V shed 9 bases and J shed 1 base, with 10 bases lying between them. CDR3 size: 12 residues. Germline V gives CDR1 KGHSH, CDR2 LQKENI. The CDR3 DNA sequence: TGTGCCAGTCACGGCGGGTCCTACGAGCAGTACTTC. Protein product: CASHGGSYEQYF.

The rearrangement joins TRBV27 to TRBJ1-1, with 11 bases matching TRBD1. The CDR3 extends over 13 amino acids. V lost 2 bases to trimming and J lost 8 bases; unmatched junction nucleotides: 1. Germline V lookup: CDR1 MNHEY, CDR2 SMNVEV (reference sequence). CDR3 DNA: TGTGCCAGCAGTTTAGGGACAGGGGGGGAAGCTTTCTTT. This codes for CASSLGTGGEAFF.

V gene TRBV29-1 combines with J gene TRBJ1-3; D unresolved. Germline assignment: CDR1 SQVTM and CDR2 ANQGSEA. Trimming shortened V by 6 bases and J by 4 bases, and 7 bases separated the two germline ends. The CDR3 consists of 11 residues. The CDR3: CSVESGNTIYF. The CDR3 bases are TGCAGCGTCGAATCCGGAAACACCATATATTTT. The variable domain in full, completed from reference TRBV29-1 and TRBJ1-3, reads SAVISQKPSRDICQRGTSLTIQCQVDSQVTMMFWYRQQPGQSLTLIATANQGSEATYESGFVIDKFPISRPNLTFSTLTVSNMSPEDSSIYLCSVESGNTIYFGEGSWLTVV.

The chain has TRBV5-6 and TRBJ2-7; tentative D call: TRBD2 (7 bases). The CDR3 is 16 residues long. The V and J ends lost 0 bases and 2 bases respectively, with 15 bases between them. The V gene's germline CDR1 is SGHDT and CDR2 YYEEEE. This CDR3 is CASSLGRWGGPYEQYF. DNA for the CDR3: TGTGCCAGCAGCTTGGGAAGATGGGGGGGCCCCTACGAGCAGTACTTC.

The CDR3, as DNA: TGTGCCAGTAGTATTATAGCGGGGGGAGGAGATACGCAGTATTTT. Translation gives CASSIIAGGGDTQYF. The rearrangement uses TRBV19 and TRBJ2-3; 10 bases agree with TRBD2. The CDR3 sequence is 15 residues long. The trim removed 3 bases at V and 5 bases at J, leaving 5 bases unmatched. Germline loops: CDR1 LNHDA, CDR2 SQIVND (reference sequence).

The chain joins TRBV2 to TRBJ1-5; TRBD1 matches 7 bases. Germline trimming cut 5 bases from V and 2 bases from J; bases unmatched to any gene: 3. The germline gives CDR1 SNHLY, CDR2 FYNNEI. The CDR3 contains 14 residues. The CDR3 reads CASSPGTGNQPQHF. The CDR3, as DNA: TGTGCCAGCAGTCCCGGGACAGGCAATCAGCCCCAGCATTTT. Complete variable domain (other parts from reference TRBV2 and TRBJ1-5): EPEVTQTPSHQVTQMGQEVILRCVPISNHLYFYWYRQILGQKVEFLVSFYNNEISEKSEIFDDQFSVERPDGSNFTLKIRSTKLEDSAMYFCASSPGTGNQPQHFGDGTRLSIL.